This is a list of T cell receptor beta chains from one sample in a study of spatial heterogeneity in lung cancer. Each CDR3 protein is one row after TCRdb ran MiXCR on the 5' RACE reads. This table holds roughly 4,900 distinct CDR3 sequences, 12% found once. Material: lung tumor tissue, obtained at surgery. Receptors originate from a male donor with early-stage non-small cell lung cancer. Each CDR3 is given with its conserved first and last residue. D genes are given only for firm matches. The size of a clone is reported for some rows only, either as once, few or many, or as a class for expanded clones.

clone_size d_call j_call v_call cdr3_aa cdr3_nt
medium-sized . TRBJ2-6 TRBV6-2/TRBV6-3 CASRPRSTGANVLTF TGTGCCAGCAGACCCCGCTCAACTGGGGCCAACGTCCTGACTTTC
medium-sized TRBD2 TRBJ2-1 TRBV5-1 CASSLEWSSGTGEQFF TGCGCCAGCAGCTTGGAATGGTCTAGCGGGACGGGTGAGCAGTTCTTC
many . TRBJ1-4 TRBV5-5 CASNDRSTGLEKLFF TGTGCCAGCAACGATAGGTCGACAGGCCTTGAAAAACTGTTTTTT
many TRBD2 TRBJ2-3 TRBV9 CASSVEAGGPVDTQYF TGTGCCAGCAGCGTAGAAGCGGGAGGGCCAGTAGATACGCAGTATTTT
many . TRBJ2-5 TRBV20-1 CSARGVRGQETQYF TGCAGTGCTAGAGGTGTTAGGGGCCAAGAGACCCAGTACTTC
few TRBD1 TRBJ2-7 TRBV20-1 CSAAGQGKYEQYF TGCAGTGCGGCGGGACAGGGGAAATACGAGCAGTACTTC
medium-sized TRBD1 TRBJ2-7 TRBV18 CASSPNRGRLISYEQYF TGTGCCAGCTCACCAAACAGGGGGCGATTAATATCCTACGAGCAGTACTTC
medium-sized . TRBJ2-1 TRBV9 CASSVKVSSYNEQFF TGTGCCAGCAGCGTAAAGGTGAGCTCCTACAATGAGCAGTTCTTC
many TRBD2 TRBJ2-3 TRBV4-3 CASSDRWRGADTQYF TGCGCCAGCAGCGACCGCTGGCGGGGGGCAGATACGCAGTATTTT
many . TRBJ2-7 TRBV7-3 CASSLRADSSYEQYF TGTGCCAGCAGCTTAAGGGCGGACAGCTCCTACGAGCAGTACTTC
. . TRBJ1-4 TRBV27 CASSSAGAGEKLFF TGTGCCAGCAGTTCGGCAGGGGCAGGTGAAAAACTGTTTTTT
. . TRBJ2-3 TRBV24-1 CATQGAGTDTQYF TGTGCCACCCAGGGCGCAGGCACAGATACGCAGTATTTT
few . TRBJ2-3 TRBV18 CASSTSVEGLDTQYF TGTGCCAGCTCAACAAGCGTGGAGGGGTTAGATACGCAGTATTTT
few . TRBJ2-1 TRBV4-3 CASSQELIDEQFF TGCGCCAGCAGCCAAGAACTAATCGATGAGCAGTTCTTC
. TRBD1 TRBJ2-2 TRBV11-1 CASTRGQRNTGELFF TGTGCCAGTACCCGGGGACAGAGAAACACCGGGGAGCTGTTTTTT
medium-sized . TRBJ1-6 TRBV6-5 CASSIQADSPLHF TGTGCCAGCAGCATACAAGCAGACTCACCCCTCCACTTT
. . TRBJ1-1 TRBV3-1 CASSQVRGGTEAFF TGTGCCAGCAGCCAAGTACGAGGGGGCACTGAAGCTTTCTTT
few . TRBJ2-1 TRBV20-1 CSAHRRRGGSYNEQFF TGCAGTGCTCATCGACGTAGGGGGGGCTCCTACAATGAGCAGTTCTTC
. TRBD2 TRBJ2-3 TRBV12-3/TRBV12-4 CASSISAGGLDTQFF TGTGCCAGCAGTATATCAGCGGGAGGGTTGGATACGCAGTTTTTT
many . TRBJ2-1 TRBV3-1 CASSQEGGNNEQFF TGTGCCAGCAGCCAAGAAGGGGGGAACAATGAGCAGTTCTTC
many . TRBJ1-6 TRBV7-9 CASTQGTGSPLHF TGTGCCAGCACCCAGGGGACGGGATCACCCCTCCACTTT
few . TRBJ1-3 TRBV5-6 CASSNGNTIYF TGTGCCAGCAGCAATGGAAACACCATATATTTT
many TRBD1 TRBJ2-3 TRBV18 CASSPFRTGSDTQYF TGTGCCAGCTCACCATTCAGGACAGGGTCAGATACGCAGTATTTT
. TRBD2 TRBJ2-2 TRBV4-3 CASSQEAGVLFF TGCGCCAGCAGCCAAGAGGCGGGAGTACTGTTTTTT
. TRBD2 TRBJ2-1 TRBV27 CASSPRLAGETEQFF TGTGCCAGCAGTCCGCGACTAGCGGGAGAGACTGAGCAGTTCTTC
few TRBD1 TRBJ1-4 TRBV5-5 CASRSQGTDEKLFF TGTGCCAGCAGGTCACAGGGGACGGATGAAAAACTGTTTTTT
medium-sized . TRBJ1-1 TRBV4-2 CASSHQGTNTEAFF TGTGCCAGCAGCCACCAGGGGACGAACACTGAAGCTTTCTTT
few . TRBJ2-1 TRBV5-1 CASSPTGNTGNEQFF TGCGCCAGCAGCCCGACGGGGAATACGGGGAATGAGCAGTTCTTC
medium-sized TRBD2 TRBJ2-7 TRBV20-1 CSARGTSPPYEQYF TGCAGTGCAAGAGGGACTAGCCCTCCCTACGAGCAGTACTTC
. TRBD2 TRBJ2-1 TRBV7-2 CASSWGLAGANEQFF TGTGCCAGCAGCTGGGGACTAGCGGGAGCGAATGAGCAGTTCTTC
. . TRBJ1-6 TRBV5-6 CASSRTRGSPLHF TGTGCCAGCAGCCGCACCAGGGGTTCACCCCTCCACTTT
. TRBD1 TRBJ1-4 TRBV28 CASVTTGQGNEKLFF TGTGCCAGCGTAACGACGGGACAGGGTAATGAAAAACTGTTTTTT
few . TRBJ2-3 TRBV7-9 CASSPPGVNRHTDTQYF TGTGCCAGCAGCCCCCCCGGGGTGAATCGCCACACAGATACGCAGTATTTT
. . TRBJ2-2 TRBV7-9 CASSPQGGHLGRTGELFF TGTGCCAGCAGCCCACAGGGAGGACACCTTGGAAGGACCGGGGAGCTGTTTTTT
many . TRBJ2-3 TRBV18 CASSPPVGGFTDTQYF TGTGCCAGCTCACCACCGGTAGGAGGGTTCACAGATACGCAGTATTTT
many . TRBJ1-1 TRBV6-1 CASSEITTWKPNTEAFF TGTGCCAGCAGTGAGATTACCACATGGAAACCGAACACTGAAGCTTTCTTT
. TRBD1 TRBJ2-3 TRBV29-1 CSVEGQTSTDTQYF TGCAGCGTTGAGGGACAGACTAGCACAGATACGCAGTATTTT
few . TRBJ1-1 TRBV7-6 CASSLEEGNTEAFF TGTGCCAGCAGCTTAGAGGAGGGGAACACTGAAGCTTTCTTT
. . TRBJ2-3 TRBV4-2 CASSQDLALSTDTQYF TGTGCCAGCAGCCAAGATCTTGCGCTTAGCACAGATACGCAGTATTTT
. . TRBJ2-3 TRBV10-3 CAINRGGADTQYF TGTGCCATCAATCGCGGGGGCGCAGATACGCAGTATTTT
few TRBD1 TRBJ2-7 TRBV28 CASTPGTGFLEQYF TGTGCCAGCACCCCCGGGACAGGGTTCCTCGAGCAGTACTTC
few TRBD1 TRBJ1-2 TRBV20-1 CSARATGTGPLYGYTF TGCAGTGCTAGAGCAACCGGGACAGGACCCCTCTATGGCTACACCTTC
. . TRBJ2-1 TRBV14 CASSQDLRGVGEQFF TGTGCCAGCAGCCAAGATCTTCGGGGAGTGGGTGAGCAGTTCTTC
few TRBD1 TRBJ1-5 TRBV18 CASSQETGENQPQHF TGTGCCAGCTCACAGGAGACAGGGGAAAATCAGCCCCAGCATTTT
. . TRBJ2-2 TRBV6-5 CASSYGLLNTGELFF TGTGCCAGCAGTTACGGGCTCCTGAACACCGGGGAGCTGTTTTTT
many . TRBJ1-2 TRBV19 CAIKTQYDGYTF TGTGCCATTAAGACGCAGTACGACGGCTACACCTTC